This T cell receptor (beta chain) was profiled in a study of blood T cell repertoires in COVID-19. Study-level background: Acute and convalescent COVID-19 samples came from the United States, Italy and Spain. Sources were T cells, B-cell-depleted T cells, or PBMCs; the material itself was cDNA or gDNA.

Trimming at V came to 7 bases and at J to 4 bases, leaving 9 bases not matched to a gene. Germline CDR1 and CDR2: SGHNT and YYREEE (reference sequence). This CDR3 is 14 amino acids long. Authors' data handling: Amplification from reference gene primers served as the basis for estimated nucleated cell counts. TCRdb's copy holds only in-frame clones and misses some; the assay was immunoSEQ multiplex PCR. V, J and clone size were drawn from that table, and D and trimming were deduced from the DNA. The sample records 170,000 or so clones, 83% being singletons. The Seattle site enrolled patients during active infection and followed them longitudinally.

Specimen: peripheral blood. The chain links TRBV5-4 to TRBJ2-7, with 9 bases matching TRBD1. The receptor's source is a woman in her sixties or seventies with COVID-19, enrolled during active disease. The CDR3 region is CASSTGGTRYEQYF. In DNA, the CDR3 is TGTGCCAGCTCCACAGGGGGCACGAGATACGAGCAGTACTTC.